This is a list of T cell receptor beta chains from one sample in a study of Graves' ophthalmopathy and Graves' hyperthyroidism. Using its own MiXCR run on the multiplex PCR reads, TCRdb lists one record per CDR3 protein. Counted here are about 25,000 distinct CDR3 sequences, 45% to 60% occurring once; the ten biggest clones make up about 5.9%. Material for sequencing was peripheral blood. Receptors originate from an adult woman with stable Graves' hyperthyroidism. The CDR3 runs from the conserved cysteine through the conserved F or W. D genes are given only for firm matches. Clone size is stated in some rows and not others, as once, few, many or a class when expanded.

size	V	D	J	CDR3	DNA
many	TRBV6-5	TRBD1	TRBJ1-2	CASSYGTGNYGYTF	TGTGCCAGCAGTTACGGGACAGGAAACTATGGCTACACCTTC
many	TRBV28	TRBD2	TRBJ2-7	CASSSGTREVCEQYF	TGTGCCAGCAGTTCCGGGACTAGGGAAGTGTGCGAGCAGTACTTC
many	TRBV12-3/TRBV12-4	.	TRBJ2-2	CASSLGYLGTGELFF	TGTGCCAGCAGTTTAGGGTATTTGGGGACCGGGGAGCTGTTTTTT
.	TRBV6-5	.	TRBJ2-2	CTSSYPYTGELLF	TGTACCAGCAGTTACCCCTACACCGGGGAGCTGCTTTTT
many	TRBV30	.	TRBJ2-1	CAWSGTKDYNEQFF	TGTGCCTGGAGTGGGACTAAAGACTACAATGAGCAGTTCTTC
.	TRBV12-3/TRBV12-4	.	TRBJ1-1	CASRDGGPESFF	TGTGCCAGCAGGGACGGGGGCCCTGAATCTTTCTTT
many	TRBV19	.	TRBJ2-7	CTSGAEPSYEQYF	TGTACTTCAGGGGCTGAACCCTCCTACGAGCAGTACTTC
.	TRBV2	TRBD1	TRBJ2-5	CASNYEQGAMNQYF	TGTGCCAGCAACTACGAACAGGGGGCAATGAATCAGTACTTC
.	TRBV6-4	.	TRBJ1-6	CASSDAPSGSYNSPLHF	TGTGCCAGCAGTGACGCACCTAGCGGATCCTATAATTCACCCCTCCACTTT
many	TRBV6-6	.	TRBJ2-3	CASSQRQVGTGTQYF	TGTGCCAGCAGTCAGCGACAAGTGGGGACTGGTACGCAGTATTTT
.	TRBV2	.	TRBJ2-6	CASSMDNSGANVLTF	TGTGCCAGCAGTATGGACAACTCTGGGGCCAACGTCCTGACTTTC
many	TRBV5-6	.	TRBJ2-2	CASSRRENTGELFF	TGTGCCAGCTCTAGGCGGGAGAACACCGGGGAGCTGTTTTTT
many	TRBV30	.	TRBJ2-3	CAWRNTGRNTDTQYF	TGTGCCTGGAGAAACACAGGGCGCAACACAGATACGCAGTATTTT
many	TRBV27	TRBD1	TRBJ2-7	CASSSQGASSYEQYF	TGTGCCAGCAGTAGTCAGGGGGCAAGTTCCTACGAGCAGTACTTC
many	TRBV29-1	TRBD2	TRBJ2-1	CSDSTSAYNEQFF	TGCAGCGATTCGACTAGCGCCTACAATGAGCAGTTCTTC
many	TRBV20-1	.	TRBJ2-4	CSATRIAKNIQYF	TGCAGTGCAACGAGGATAGCCAAAAACATTCAGTACTTC